What follows are 15 T cell receptor beta chains derived from one specimen sequenced in a study of T cell responses to AZD1222 COVID-19 vaccine (dated by TCRdb to 2020 to 2023). The library came from the immunoSEQ multiplex PCR assay. Entries here come from immuneACCESS through TCRdb and include only in-frame sequences with V and J called. Some clones fail to appear in such tables; in the studies checked, an unresolved V gene covers under half of the shortfall, and the cause of the remainder is unknown. The sample includes about 97,000 clones, with around 88% observed a single time. The top ten constitute approximately 7% of the sample. The label giving this sample's time point can be read as: baseline before first vaccination. The sequencing here drew on peripheral blood, taken on day 0 of AZD1222 vaccination. The receptor set was obtained from an adult in good health.

The chain employs TRBV29-1 and TRBJ1-2; tentatively, D is TRBD1 (6 bases). The V and J ends lost 5 bases and 6 bases respectively, with 10 bases between them. The CDR3 extends over 11 amino acids. Germline V CDR1 and CDR2: SQVTM, ANQGSEA. The CDR3 sequence: CSVLQGNGYTF. CDR3 in DNA: TGCAGCGTTTTGCAGGGGAATGGCTACACCTTC.

This chain links TRBV12-5 with TRBJ2-3; TRBD2 aligns across 9 bases. V was clipped by 3 bases and J by 2 bases; unmatched bases: 6. Germline lookup yields CDR1 LGHNT and CDR2 FRNRAP. The CDR3 loop spans 16 amino acids. This chain's CDR3 is CASGFTLAGYTDTQYF. CDR3 in DNA: TGTGCTAGTGGTTTCACCCTAGCGGGGTACACAGATACGCAGTATTTT.

The chain joins TRBV15 to TRBJ2-1; D remains unclear. With 5 bases removed from V and 5 bases from J, the gap between germline ends came to 7 bases. The V gene's germline CDR1 is LNHNV and CDR2 YYDKDF (reference sequence). The CDR3 runs to 12 residues. CDR3 amino acids: CATSAWNNEQFF. CDR3 sequence (DNA): TGTGCCACCAGCGCCTGGAACAATGAGCAGTTCTTC.

The rearrangement joins TRBV2 to TRBJ1-4; 7 bases are a match to TRBD1. Germline CDR1 reads SNHLY; CDR2 reads FYNNEI. V lost 5 bases, J lost 6 bases, and 6 bases stayed unmatched. The CDR3 covers 14 residues. The CDR3 nucleotides are TGTGCCAGCAGTCTGACAGGGTCTGATGAAAAACTGTTTTTT. It yields the protein CASSLTGSDEKLFF.

The V gene is TRBV6-2 or TRBV6-3, the J gene TRBJ1-5; the D is unclear. The V and J ends lost 2 bases and 0 bases respectively, with 5 bases between them. CDR1 is MNHEY and CDR2 is SVGEGT in the germline V gene. The CDR3 is 14 amino acids. DNA for the CDR3: TGTGCCAGCAGTTACACCTATAGCAATCAGCCCCAGCATTTT. Amino acid sequence: CASSYTYSNQPQHF.

This sequence joins TRBV18 and TRBJ1-3; maybe TRBD1 (5 bases). The CDR3 totals 15 residues. Deletions cut 3 bases from V and 3 bases from J, with 12 bases between. Germline-derived CDR1 and CDR2 are KGHSH and LQKENI. The CDR3 region is CASSPATAIGNTIYF. Here the CDR3 DNA reads TGTGCCAGCTCACCGGCGACAGCGATTGGAAACACCATATATTTT.

The V gene is TRBV10-3, the J gene TRBJ2-3, with TRBD2 matching over 12 bases. Germline V gene sequence: CDR1 ENHRY, CDR2 SYGVKD. Losses at the gene ends were 3 bases for V and 4 bases for J; bases not matched to a gene: 5. The CDR3 runs 16 residues. This CDR3 is CAISDPLAGGPDTQYF. The DNA for the CDR3 is TGTGCCATCAGTGACCCGCTAGCGGGAGGGCCAGATACGCAGTATTTT.

The chain couples TRBV2 to TRBJ1-5; 7 bases align to TRBD1. CDR1 and CDR2 from the germline V gene are SNHLY and FYNNEI. Unmatched junction bases numbered 4, after V lost 4 bases and J lost 1 base. CDR3 length: 15 residues. As DNA, the CDR3 is TGTGCCAGCAGTGGAGGGGGCGCGAGCAATCAGCCCCAGCATTTT. It translates to CASSGGGASNQPQHF.

The genes are TRBV7-2 and TRBJ1-2; D is ambiguous. Trimming took off 6 bases at V and 3 bases at J, with 14 bases between the two ends. Germline CDR1 and CDR2: SGHTA and FQGNSA. The CDR3 spans 14 residues. The CDR3 DNA is TGTGCCAGCAGACCGTTCAGGACGGACTATGGCTACACCTTC. Its translation is CASRPFRTDYGYTF.

V is TRBV28 and J is TRBJ2-5; the match to TRBD2 covers 7 bases. Germline CDR1 and CDR2: MDHEN and SYDVKM. The CDR3 spans 17 residues. V was clipped by 4 bases and J by 5 bases; unmatched bases: 16. The CDR3 DNA reads as TGTGCCAGCAGTTCTCTAGCGGAAACCCCGAGGAGGGAGACCCAGTACTTC. It yields the protein CASSSLAETPRRETQYF. Full variable domain (remainder filled in from reference TRBV28 and TRBJ2-5): DVKVTQSSRYLVKRTGEKVFLECVQDMDHENMFWYRQDPGLGLRLIYFSYDVKMKEKGDIPEGYSVSREKKERFSLILESASTNQTSMYLCASSSLAETPRRETQYFGPGTRLLVL.

The J gene is TRBJ1-4, the V gene TRBV5-1; 9 nucleotides agree with TRBD1. CDR1 SGHRS and CDR2 YFSETQ come from the germline V gene. The V segment lost 3 bases and the J segment 3 bases; nucleotides outside the gene matches: 6. CDR3 size: 16 residues. CDR3 sequence reads: CASSWGQGGSNEKLFF. The CDR3, as DNA: TGCGCCAGCAGCTGGGGACAGGGAGGATCTAATGAAAAACTGTTTTTT.

The chain joins TRBV7-3 to TRBJ2-1; 12 bases are shared with TRBD2. The CDR3 has 16 residues. Losses at the gene ends were 5 bases for V and 4 bases for J; bases not matched to a gene: 6. Germline values: CDR1 SGHTA, CDR2 FQGTGA. The DNA for the CDR3 is TGTGCCAGCAGCCCACTAGGGACTAGCGGGTACAATGAGCAGTTCTTC. Protein sequence: CASSPLGTSGYNEQFF.

This chain uses TRBV4-2 with TRBJ1-6; 8 nucleotides align to TRBD1. Looked up from germline, CDR1 is LGHNA and CDR2 is YNFKEQ. This CDR3 spans 18 amino acids. V lost 3 bases, J lost 9 bases, and 16 bases stayed unmatched. For the CDR3, the DNA is TGTGCCAGCAGCCAGGGAATAGGACAGGGATCCCCTAGTTCACCCCTCCACTTT. This gives the protein CASSQGIGQGSPSSPLHF.

The chain combines TRBV24-1 with TRBJ2-3, with D unclear. CDR3 length equals 13 residues. Between the trimmed V and J ends, which lost 8 bases and 1 base, there was a span of 9 bases. The germline gives CDR1 KGHDR, CDR2 SFDVKD. CDR3 amino acids: CATIGQGTDTQYF. The CDR3 nucleotides are TGTGCCACCATAGGCCAGGGCACAGATACGCAGTATTTT.

The V call is TRBV20-1, the J call TRBJ1-2, with unresolved D. Germline V lookup: CDR1 DFQATT, CDR2 SNEGSKA (reference sequence). V was pared by 3 bases and J by 2 bases, with 7 bases between. CDR3 length equals 12 residues. CDR3 nucleotide sequence: TGCAGTGCTAGTCGACCGAACTATGGCTACACCTTC. Translated: CSASRPNYGYTF.